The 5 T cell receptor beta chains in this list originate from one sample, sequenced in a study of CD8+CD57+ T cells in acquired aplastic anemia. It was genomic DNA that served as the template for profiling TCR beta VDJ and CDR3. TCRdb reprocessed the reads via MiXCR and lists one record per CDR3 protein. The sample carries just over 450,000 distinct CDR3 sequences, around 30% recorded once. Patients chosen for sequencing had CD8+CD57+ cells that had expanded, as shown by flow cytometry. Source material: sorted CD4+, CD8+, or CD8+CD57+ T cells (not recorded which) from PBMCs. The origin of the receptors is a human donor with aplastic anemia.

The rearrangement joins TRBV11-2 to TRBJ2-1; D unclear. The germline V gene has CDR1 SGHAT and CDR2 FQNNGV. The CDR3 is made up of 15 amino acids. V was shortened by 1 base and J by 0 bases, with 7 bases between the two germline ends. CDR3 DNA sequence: TGTGCCAGCAGCTTAGTATGGGACTCCTACAATGAGCAGTTCTTC. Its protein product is CASSLVWDSYNEQFF.

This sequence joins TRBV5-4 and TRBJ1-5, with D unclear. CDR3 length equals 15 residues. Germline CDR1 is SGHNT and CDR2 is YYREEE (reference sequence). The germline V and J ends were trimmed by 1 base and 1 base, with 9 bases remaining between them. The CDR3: CASSLSSDSNQPQHF. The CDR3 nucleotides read TGTGCCAGCAGCTTGAGTAGTGACAGCAATCAGCCCCAGCATTTT.

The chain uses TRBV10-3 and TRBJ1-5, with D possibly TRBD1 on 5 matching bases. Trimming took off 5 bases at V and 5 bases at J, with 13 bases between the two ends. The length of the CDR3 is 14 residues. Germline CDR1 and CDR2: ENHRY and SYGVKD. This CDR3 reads CAISYDSNHQPQHF. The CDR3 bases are TGTGCCATCAGTTACGACAGCAATCATCAGCCCCAGCATTTT.

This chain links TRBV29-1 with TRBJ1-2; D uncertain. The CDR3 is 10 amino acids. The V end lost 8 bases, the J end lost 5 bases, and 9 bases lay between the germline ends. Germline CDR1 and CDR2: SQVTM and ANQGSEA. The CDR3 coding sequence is TGCAGCTTATCCCTATATGGCTACACCTTC. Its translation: CSLSLYGYTF.

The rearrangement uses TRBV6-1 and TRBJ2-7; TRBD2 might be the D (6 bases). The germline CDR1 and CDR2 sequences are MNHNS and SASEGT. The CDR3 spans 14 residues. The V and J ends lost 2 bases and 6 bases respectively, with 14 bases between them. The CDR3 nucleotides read TGTGCCAGCAGTGAAATCGGGACTGCAAGCGAGCAGTACTTC. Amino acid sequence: CASSEIGTASEQYF.